What follows are 8 T cell receptor beta chains derived from one specimen sequenced in a study of T cells expressing NK-cell markers. After re-calling the 5' RACE reads, TCRdb lists one entry per CDR3 protein, DNA absent. This sample's table has 250,000 to 300,000 distinct CDR3 sequences. The sample was blood T cells: a sorted CD56 or NKG2C T cell subset, CD4+ or CD8+ T cells, or bulk PBMC T cells (not recorded which). Receptors originate from a woman aged 18 to 69 in good health.

The V call is TRBV11-2, the J call TRBJ2-3. This CDR3 comprises 11 residues. Germline values: CDR1 SGHAT, CDR2 FQNNGV. The CDR3 loop reads CASSAVDTQYF.

This rearrangement joins TRBV5-5 to TRBJ2-3; the TCRdb call, TRBD2, lacks DNA for checking. This CDR3 has 16 amino acids. Germline CDR1 and CDR2: SGHKS and YYEKEE (reference sequence). Here the CDR3 reads CASSLEGGSVGGTQYF.

The chain links TRBV20-1 to TRBJ1-2; TCRdb outputs TRBD1, but without DNA this stays unchecked. This CDR3 has 12 residues. The germline V gene has CDR1 DFQATT and CDR2 SNEGSKA (reference sequence). The CDR3 loop reads CSALRASYGYTF.

The V call is TRBV20-1, the J call TRBJ2-7. This CDR3 is built from 14 residues. Germline V lookup: CDR1 DFQATT, CDR2 SNEGSKA (reference sequence). The CDR3 protein is CSASPSGSSYEQYF.

This CDR3 reads CASSRGGVETQYF. The chain employs TRBV4-1 and TRBJ2-5; TCRdb's assignment of TRBD1 cannot be checked, as there is no DNA. The CDR3 is made up of 13 amino acids. CDR1 and CDR2 (germline): MGHRA, YSYEKL.

The chain couples TRBV4-1 to TRBJ1-2; TCRdb names TRBD1, which stays unverified in the absence of DNA. CDR3 length equals 13 residues. CDR1 is MGHRA, CDR2 YSYEKL, per germline. CDR3 sequence: CASSLTGLEGYTF.

This chain links TRBV20-1 with TRBJ2-3; no DNA is available, so the TRBD2 call from TCRdb remains unchecked. Germline V gene sequence: CDR1 DFQATT, CDR2 SNEGSKA (reference sequence). The CDR3 length is 13 residues. CDR3 sequence: CSAKVGRADTQYF.

The chain employs TRBV7-8 and TRBJ1-4; checking the TCRdb D call of TRBD1 is not possible without DNA. In germline, CDR1 is SGHVS, CDR2 FQNEAQ. The CDR3 has 17 residues. The CDR3 sequence: CASSKYPTGTLNEKLFF.